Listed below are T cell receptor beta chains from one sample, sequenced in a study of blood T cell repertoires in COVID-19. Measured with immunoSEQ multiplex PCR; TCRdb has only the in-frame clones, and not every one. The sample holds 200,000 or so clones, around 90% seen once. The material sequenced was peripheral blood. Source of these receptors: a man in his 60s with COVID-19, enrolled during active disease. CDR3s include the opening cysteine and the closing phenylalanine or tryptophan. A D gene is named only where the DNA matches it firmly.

CDR3aa: CASSTLSSSGNTIYF
d_gene: -
v_gene: TRBV19

CDR3aa: CASTGQTINYGYTF
d_gene: -
v_gene: TRBV2

CDR3aa: CASSKGQLIPYEQYF
d_gene: -
v_gene: TRBV28

CDR3aa: CASREGPGELFF
d_gene: -
v_gene: TRBV2

CDR3aa: CASSLPSKGSGELFF
d_gene: -
v_gene: TRBV11-2

CDR3aa: CASSHQGGYNEQFF
d_gene: -
v_gene: TRBV3-1/TRBV3-2

CDR3aa: CASSRGPDYEQYF
d_gene: -
v_gene: TRBV19

CDR3aa: CASSPKHSLDEQYF
d_gene: -
v_gene: TRBV18

CDR3aa: CASSIAGTSAYNEQFF
d_gene: TRBD2
v_gene: TRBV19

CDR3aa: CAWSTQGNQPQHF
d_gene: -
v_gene: TRBV30

CDR3aa: CAWSVIQANSYEQYF
d_gene: -
v_gene: TRBV30

CDR3aa: CASSYFGGGSVHNEQFF
d_gene: TRBD2
v_gene: TRBV27

CDR3aa: CASSPPGGRTGELFF
d_gene: TRBD1
v_gene: TRBV7-3

CDR3aa: CASRAAYEQYF
d_gene: -
v_gene: TRBV2

CDR3aa: CATPSQISTDTQYF
d_gene: -
v_gene: TRBV6-5

CDR3aa: CASSIGVGGHSNQPQHF
d_gene: -
v_gene: TRBV19

CDR3aa: CASTKGAVGNTIYF
d_gene: TRBD1
v_gene: TRBV6-5

CDR3aa: CAAGRGTNQPQHF
d_gene: -
v_gene: TRBV6-6

CDR3aa: CASSSDRGGYTF
d_gene: TRBD1
v_gene: TRBV7-3

CDR3aa: CASSQELATYNEQFF
d_gene: -
v_gene: TRBV3-1/TRBV3-2

CDR3aa: CASSRLGAQGSFNSPLHF
d_gene: -
v_gene: TRBV3-1/TRBV3-2

CDR3aa: CASSDPSGGLDEQFF
d_gene: TRBD2
v_gene: TRBV14

CDR3aa: CASSLDRSSGRARTHEQYF
d_gene: TRBD2
v_gene: TRBV11-2

CDR3aa: CSAKDRGPYEQYF
d_gene: TRBD1
v_gene: TRBV29-1